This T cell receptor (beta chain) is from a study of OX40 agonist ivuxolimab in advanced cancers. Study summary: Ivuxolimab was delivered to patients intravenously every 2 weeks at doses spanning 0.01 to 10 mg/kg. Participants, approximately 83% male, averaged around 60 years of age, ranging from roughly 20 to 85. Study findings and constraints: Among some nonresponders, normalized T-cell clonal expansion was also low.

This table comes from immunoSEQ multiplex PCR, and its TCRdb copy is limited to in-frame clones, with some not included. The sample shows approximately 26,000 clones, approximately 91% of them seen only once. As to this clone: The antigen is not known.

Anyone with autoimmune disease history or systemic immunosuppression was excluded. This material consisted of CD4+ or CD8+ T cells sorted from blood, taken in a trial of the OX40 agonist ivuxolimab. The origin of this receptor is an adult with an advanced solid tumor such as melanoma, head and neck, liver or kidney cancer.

The CDR3 DNA is TGCGCCAGCAGCCAAGATGTTGTCAACACCGGGGAGCTGTTTTTT. Its translation is CASSQDVVNTGELFF. J is TRBJ2-2 and V is TRBV4-3, with D hard to call. Germline CDR1 is LGHNA and CDR2 is YSLEER. V was clipped by 0 bases and J by 2 bases, with 7 bases between them. The CDR3 covers 15 residues.